These T cell receptor beta chains were read from a single sample in a study of immune evolution from preneoplasia to lung adenocarcinoma. Here immunoSEQ multiplex PCR was the method, and the copy in TCRdb shows in-frame clones only, minus some. The sample yields roughly 10,000 clones, about 88% seen once. Source material: FFPE invasive lung adenocarcinoma tissue. The receptors stem from a person between 65 and 80 years old with invasive lung adenocarcinoma. Some clones in this sample may be carry-over from other donors' samples. Both conserved end residues are part of each CDR3. D genes are given only for firm matches. Some rows mark clone size as missing; the rest say once, few, many or name a class of expanded clone.

D gene	J gene	V gene	clone size	CDR3 DNA	CDR3 protein
TRBD1	TRBJ1-2	TRBV30	few	TGTGCCTGGAGTGTGGGACAGGGAGTTTTCGGCTACACCTTC	CAWSVGQGVFGYTF
NA	TRBJ1-1	TRBV6-6	NA	TGTGCCAGCGGGACGCGGGGGATGAACACTGAAGCTTTCTTT	CASGTRGMNTEAFF
NA	TRBJ2-3	TRBV9	NA	TGTGCCAGCAGCGTAGGGGGGGCCCAGGGAAATACGCAGTATTTT	CASSVGGAQGNTQYF
NA	TRBJ1-1	TRBV19	NA	TGTGCCAGTAGTATCCGGGACGGCACTGAAGCTTTCTTT	CASSIRDGTEAFF
NA	TRBJ1-1	TRBV28	once	TGTGCCAGCAGGTCCCCCGGGGGTGTGAACACTGAAGCTTTCTTT	CASRSPGGVNTEAFF
TRBD1	TRBJ2-1	TRBV5-1	NA	TGCGCCAGCAGCTACAGGGGTGACTACAATGAGCAGTTCTTC	CASSYRGDYNEQFF
NA	TRBJ1-2	TRBV29-1	NA	TGCAGCGTTGAAGGTGACCGTTCGTATGGCTACACCTTC	CSVEGDRSYGYTF
NA	TRBJ2-1	TRBV4-1	NA	TGCGCCAGCAGCGCCCAGCGGACTCCATCCTACAATGAGCAGTTCTTC	CASSAQRTPSYNEQFF
TRBD1	TRBJ1-4	TRBV6-5	NA	TGTGCCAGCCGCAAAGACAGGGCCCCTGAAAAACTGTTTTTT	CASRKDRAPEKLFF
TRBD1	TRBJ1-2	TRBV9	NA	TGTGCCAGCAGCCCCCGGACAGGGCAAAACTATGGCTACACCTTC	CASSPRTGQNYGYTF
NA	TRBJ1-2	TRBV6-6	NA	TGTGCCAGCAGTTACTCCAACAGGGTTGATGGCTACACCTTC	CASSYSNRVDGYTF
TRBD1	TRBJ1-1	TRBV5-1	once	TGCGCCAGCAGCTTGGCCTCCGGGACAGGGGGGACTGAAGCTTTCTTT	CASSLASGTGGTEAFF
NA	TRBJ1-2	TRBV5-1	NA	TGCGCCAGCAGTCCTAAGGGGAACTATGGCTACACCTTC	CASSPKGNYGYTF
TRBD2	TRBJ2-1	TRBV2	once	TGTGCCAGCTGGAGGGAACTAGCGGGGGAGCAGTTCTTC	CASWRELAGEQFF
NA	TRBJ2-2	TRBV29-1	NA	TGCAGCGTTGCGGCGCGGTACACCGGGGAGCTGTTTTTT	CSVAARYTGELFF
TRBD2	TRBJ2-3	TRBV6-4	NA	TGTGCCAGCAGTGCGCCTAGCGGGGGCTCGACAGATACGCAGTATTTT	CASSAPSGGSTDTQYF
NA	TRBJ1-5	TRBV2	NA	TGTGCCAGCAGCGGGAGGCATCCTAATCAGCCCCAGCATTTT	CASSGRHPNQPQHF
NA	TRBJ2-2	TRBV30	once	TGTGCCTGGACGCGCTTTCACACCGGGGAGCTGTTTTTT	CAWTRFHTGELFF
TRBD1	TRBJ1-2	TRBV28	NA	TGTGCCAGCAGACTACCCCGGGACAGAGCCTATGGCTACACCTTC	CASRLPRDRAYGYTF
TRBD1	TRBJ1-4	TRBV5-1	NA	TGCGCCAGCAGCTTAACAGGGGATCGGGATGAAAAACTGTTTTTT	CASSLTGDRDEKLFF
TRBD2	TRBJ2-3	TRBV9	NA	TGTGCCAGCAGCCCAAGACTAGCGGGGGGGGGACCTAGCACAGATACGCAGTATTTT	CASSPRLAGGGPSTDTQYF
TRBD1	TRBJ1-1	TRBV25-1	few	TGTGCCAGCAGTCAATCTCAGGGGGGGATGAACACTGAAGCTTTCTTT	CASSQSQGGMNTEAFF
TRBD2	TRBJ2-3	TRBV28	NA	TGTGCCAGCAGTAAAGGACTAGCGGGAGGGATGACAGATACGCAGTATTTT	CASSKGLAGGMTDTQYF
TRBD2	TRBJ2-2	TRBV4-2	NA	TGTGCCAGCACCCCCCATGGGGGGGTGAACACCGGGGAGCTGTTTTTT	CASTPHGGVNTGELFF
NA	TRBJ1-2	TRBV7-8	NA	TGTGCCAGCAGCTCTTATTTTAGGGGGGAGCAGGGCGCGTTAGGGGGGTATGGCTACACCTTC	CASSSYFRGEQGALGGYGYTF
TRBD1	TRBJ2-7	TRBV7-3	NA	TGTGCCAGCAGCCCCGGACAGGGGGCTCCATACGAGCAGTACTTC	CASSPGQGAPYEQYF
NA	TRBJ1-5	TRBV30	NA	TGTGCCTGGGGGCAACGAGGGGGGAATCAGCCCCAGCATTTT	CAWGQRGGNQPQHF
TRBD1	TRBJ1-5	TRBV6-5	NA	TGTGCCAGCAGTTACACGACAGGGTCCGACCAGCCCCAGCATTTT	CASSYTTGSDQPQHF
NA	TRBJ1-1	TRBV11-1	NA	TGTGCCAGCAGCGCTGGATGGGGAACTGAAGCTTTCTTT	CASSAGWGTEAFF
NA	TRBJ1-2	TRBV21-1	once	TGTGCCAGCAGCATAGACAGGGACGAGAGCTATGGCTACACCTTC	CASSIDRDESYGYTF
NA	TRBJ1-1	TRBV29-1	NA	TGCAGCACGAACCCCCCCGGGGGCACTGAAGCTTTCTTT	CSTNPPGGTEAFF
NA	TRBJ2-7	TRBV7-8	NA	TGTGCCAGCGGGATTAGGGCCTACGAGCAGTACTTC	CASGIRAYEQYF
NA	TRBJ2-5	TRBV20-1	NA	TGCAGTGCGGGGGGGCGAGAGACCCAGTACTTC	CSAGGRETQYF
NA	TRBJ2-7	TRBV28	NA	TGTGCCAGCAGTTTATACAGCTCCTACGAGCAGTACTTC	CASSLYSSYEQYF
TRBD1	TRBJ2-7	TRBV28	NA	TGTGCCAGCAGTCGGGACAGCCCCTCCTACGAGCAGTACTTC	CASSRDSPSYEQYF
NA	TRBJ1-2	TRBV4-1	NA	TGCGCCAGCAGCCAAGCCCCGGGGGTGGGGGATGGCTACACCTTC	CASSQAPGVGDGYTF
NA	TRBJ1-2	TRBV20-1	NA	TGCAGTGCTACCTCCGACCGAGGCTACACCTTC	CSATSDRGYTF
NA	TRBJ1-1	TRBV20-1	NA	TGCAGTGCTGTGGGCACTGAAGCTTTCTTT	CSAVGTEAFF
NA	TRBJ2-7	TRBV14	NA	TGTGCCAGCAGCCAAGCCTACGAGCAGTACTTC	CASSQAYEQYF
TRBD1	TRBJ1-2	TRBV28	NA	TGTGCCAGCAGTTCCGGGGAGGGGGCGATGGGCTACACCTTC	CASSSGEGAMGYTF
NA	TRBJ2-5	TRBV28	NA	TGTGCCAGCAGTTTAGAAGTGGAGACCCAGTACTTC	CASSLEVETQYF
TRBD1	TRBJ1-1	TRBV4-1	NA	TGCGCCAGCAGAGGACAGGGTGGGGCTTACACTGAAGCTTTCTTT	CASRGQGGAYTEAFF
NA	TRBJ2-6	TRBV30	NA	TGTGCCTGGAGCCCCTCCCGCAGGGCTGGGGCCAACGTCCTGACTTTC	CAWSPSRRAGANVLTF
TRBD1	TRBJ2-7	TRBV5-6	NA	TGTGCCAGCAGCGAGGACAGGGACTCCTACGAGCAGTACTTC	CASSEDRDSYEQYF
TRBD1	TRBJ2-7	TRBV28	NA	TGTGCCAGCAGCAATCATGACAGGGGCCCTTCCTCCTACGAGCAGTACTTC	CASSNHDRGPSSYEQYF
NA	TRBJ1-2	TRBV6-5	NA	TGTGCCAGCAGTTACGTGGGGCGCGGGGGCTACACCTTC	CASSYVGRGGYTF
TRBD1	TRBJ1-1	TRBV29-1	NA	TGCAGCTTCGGACAGGGGGCAAAGACTGAAGCTTTCTTT	CSFGQGAKTEAFF
NA	TRBJ2-3	TRBV28	once	TGTGCCAGCAGTTTGGGACAACGCCGCGCAGATACGCAGTATTTT	CASSLGQRRADTQYF
NA	TRBJ2-2	TRBV29-1	NA	TGCAGCGTCACAATTACGGGGGTAGGCACCGGGGAGCTGTTTTTT	CSVTITGVGTGELFF
NA	TRBJ2-3	TRBV5-1	NA	TGCGCCAGCAGCTCGGAGGGGGGGGGAACAGATACGCAGTATTTT	CASSSEGGGTDTQYF